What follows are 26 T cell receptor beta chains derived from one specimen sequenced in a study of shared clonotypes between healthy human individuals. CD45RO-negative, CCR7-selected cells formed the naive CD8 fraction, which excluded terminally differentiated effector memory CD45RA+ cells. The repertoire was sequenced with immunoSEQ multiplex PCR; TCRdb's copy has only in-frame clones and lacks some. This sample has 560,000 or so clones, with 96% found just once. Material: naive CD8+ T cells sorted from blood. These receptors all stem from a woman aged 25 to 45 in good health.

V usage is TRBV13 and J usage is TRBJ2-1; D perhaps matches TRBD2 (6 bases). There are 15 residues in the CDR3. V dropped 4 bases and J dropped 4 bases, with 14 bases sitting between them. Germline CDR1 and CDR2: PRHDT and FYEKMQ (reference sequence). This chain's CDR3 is CASSSGTEGYNEQFF. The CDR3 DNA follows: TGTGCCAGCAGCTCCGGGACTGAAGGTTACAATGAGCAGTTCTTC.

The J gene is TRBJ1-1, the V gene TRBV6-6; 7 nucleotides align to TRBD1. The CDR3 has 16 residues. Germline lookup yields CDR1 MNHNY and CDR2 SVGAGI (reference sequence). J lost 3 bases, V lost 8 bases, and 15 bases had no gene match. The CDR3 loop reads CASQSLTGEVDTEAFF. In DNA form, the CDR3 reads TGTGCCAGCCAGTCCCTAACAGGGGAGGTTGACACTGAAGCTTTCTTT.

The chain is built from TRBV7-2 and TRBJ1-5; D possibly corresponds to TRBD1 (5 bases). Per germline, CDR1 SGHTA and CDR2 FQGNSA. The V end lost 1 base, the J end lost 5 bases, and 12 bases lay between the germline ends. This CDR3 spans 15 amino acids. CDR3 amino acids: CASSLDAGMDQPQHF. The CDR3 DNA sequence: TGTGCCAGCAGCTTAGACGCAGGGATGGATCAGCCCCAGCATTTT. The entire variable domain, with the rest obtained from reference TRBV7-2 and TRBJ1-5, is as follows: GAGVSQSPSNKVTEKGKDVELRCDPISGHTALYWYRQSLGQGLEFLIYFQGNSAPDKSGLPSDRFSAERTGGSVSTLTIQRTQQEDSAVYLCASSLDAGMDQPQHFGDGTRLSIL.

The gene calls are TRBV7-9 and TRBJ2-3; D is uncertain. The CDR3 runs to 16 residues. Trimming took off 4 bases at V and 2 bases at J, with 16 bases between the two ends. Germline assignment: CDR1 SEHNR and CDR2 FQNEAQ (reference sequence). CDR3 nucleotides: TGTGCCAGCAGCTCAACCTACCTGGAGTTCACAGATACGCAGTATTTT. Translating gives CASSSTYLEFTDTQYF.

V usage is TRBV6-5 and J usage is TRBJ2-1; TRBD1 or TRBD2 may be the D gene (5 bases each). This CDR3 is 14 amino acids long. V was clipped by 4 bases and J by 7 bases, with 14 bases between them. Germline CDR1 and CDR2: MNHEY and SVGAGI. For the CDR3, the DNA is TGTGCCAGCAGTTTCCTTTACGGGGCGAATGAGCAGTTCTTC. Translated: CASSFLYGANEQFF.

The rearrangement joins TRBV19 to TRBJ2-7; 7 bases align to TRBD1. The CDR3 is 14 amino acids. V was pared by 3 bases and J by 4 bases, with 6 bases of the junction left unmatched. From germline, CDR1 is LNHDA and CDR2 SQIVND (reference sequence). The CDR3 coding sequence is TGTGCCAGTAGTATGGTAGGGACAGCTTACGAGCAGTACTTC. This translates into CASSMVGTAYEQYF.

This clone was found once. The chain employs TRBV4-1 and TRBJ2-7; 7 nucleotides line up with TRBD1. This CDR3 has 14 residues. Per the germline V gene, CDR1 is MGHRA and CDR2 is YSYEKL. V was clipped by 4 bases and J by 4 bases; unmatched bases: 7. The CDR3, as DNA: TGCGCCAGCAGCCCCACAGGGGCGCCGTACGAGCAGTACTTC. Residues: CASSPTGAPYEQYF.

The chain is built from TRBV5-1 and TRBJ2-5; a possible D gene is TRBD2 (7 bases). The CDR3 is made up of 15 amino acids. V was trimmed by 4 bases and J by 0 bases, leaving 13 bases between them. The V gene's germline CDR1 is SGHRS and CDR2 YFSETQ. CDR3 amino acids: CASSPRGGDQETQYF. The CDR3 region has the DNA TGCGCCAGCAGCCCGCGAGGGGGGGACCAAGAGACCCAGTACTTC.

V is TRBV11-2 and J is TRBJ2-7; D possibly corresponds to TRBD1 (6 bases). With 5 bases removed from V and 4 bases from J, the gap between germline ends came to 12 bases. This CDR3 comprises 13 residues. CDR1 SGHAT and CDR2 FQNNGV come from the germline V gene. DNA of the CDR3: TGTGCCAGCAGCAACAGGGTCGAGTACGAGCAGTACTTC. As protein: CASSNRVEYEQYF.

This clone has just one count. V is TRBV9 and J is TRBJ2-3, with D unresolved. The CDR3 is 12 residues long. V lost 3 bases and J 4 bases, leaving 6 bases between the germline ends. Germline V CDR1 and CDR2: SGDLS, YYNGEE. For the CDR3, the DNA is TGTGCCAGCAGCGGTTACTCAGATACGCAGTATTTT. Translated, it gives CASSGYSDTQYF.

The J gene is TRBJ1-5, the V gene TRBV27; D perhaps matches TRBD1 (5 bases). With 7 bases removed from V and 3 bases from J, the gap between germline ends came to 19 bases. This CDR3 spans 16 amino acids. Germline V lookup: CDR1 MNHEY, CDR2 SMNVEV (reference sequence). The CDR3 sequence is CASKPLPGTDNQPQHF. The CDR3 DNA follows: TGTGCCAGCAAACCTCTCCCCGGGACTGACAATCAGCCCCAGCATTTT.

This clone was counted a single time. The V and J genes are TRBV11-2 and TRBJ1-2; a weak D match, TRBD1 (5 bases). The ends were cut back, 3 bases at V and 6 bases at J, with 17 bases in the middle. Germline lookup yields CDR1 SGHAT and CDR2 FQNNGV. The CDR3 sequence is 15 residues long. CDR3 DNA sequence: TGTGCCAGCAGCTTTGGTTGGGGGAGTAGGGATGGCTACACCTTC. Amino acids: CASSFGWGSRDGYTF.

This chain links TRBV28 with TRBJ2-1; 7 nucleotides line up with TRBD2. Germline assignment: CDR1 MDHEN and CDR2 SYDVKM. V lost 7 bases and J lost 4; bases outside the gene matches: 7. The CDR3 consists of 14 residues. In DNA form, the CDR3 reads TGTGCCAGCAAAGGGAGGGACCCGTACAATGAGCAGTTCTTC. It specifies CASKGRDPYNEQFF.

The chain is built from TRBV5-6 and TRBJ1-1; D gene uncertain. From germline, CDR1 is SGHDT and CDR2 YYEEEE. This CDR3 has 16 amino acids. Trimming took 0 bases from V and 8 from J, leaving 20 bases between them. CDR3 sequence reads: CASSLAFSTETEEAFF. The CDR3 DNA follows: TGTGCCAGCAGCTTGGCCTTCTCTACAGAAACCGAGGAAGCTTTCTTT.

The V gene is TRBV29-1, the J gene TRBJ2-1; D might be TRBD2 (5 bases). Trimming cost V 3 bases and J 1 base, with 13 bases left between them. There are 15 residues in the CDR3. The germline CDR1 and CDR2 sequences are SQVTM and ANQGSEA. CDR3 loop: CSVDGLAESYNEQFF. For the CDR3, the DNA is TGCAGCGTTGATGGGCTAGCAGAATCCTACAATGAGCAGTTCTTC.

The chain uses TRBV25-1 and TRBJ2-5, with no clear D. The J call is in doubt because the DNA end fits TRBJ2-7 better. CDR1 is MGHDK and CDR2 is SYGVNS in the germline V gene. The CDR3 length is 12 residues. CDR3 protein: CASGPASYEQYF. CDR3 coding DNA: TGTGCCAGCGGGCCCGCCTCCTACGAGCAGTACTTC.

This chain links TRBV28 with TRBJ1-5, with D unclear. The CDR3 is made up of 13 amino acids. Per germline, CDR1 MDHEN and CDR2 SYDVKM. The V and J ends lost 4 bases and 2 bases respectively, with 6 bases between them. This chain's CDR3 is CASSSIGNQPQHF. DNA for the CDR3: TGTGCCAGCAGTTCGATAGGCAATCAGCCCCAGCATTTT.

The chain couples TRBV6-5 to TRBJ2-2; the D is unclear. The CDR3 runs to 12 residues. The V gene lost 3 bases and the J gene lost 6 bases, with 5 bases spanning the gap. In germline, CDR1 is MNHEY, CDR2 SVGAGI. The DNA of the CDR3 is TGTGCCAGCAGTTATCGGTCCGGGGAGCTGTTTTTT. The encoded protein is CASSYRSGELFF.

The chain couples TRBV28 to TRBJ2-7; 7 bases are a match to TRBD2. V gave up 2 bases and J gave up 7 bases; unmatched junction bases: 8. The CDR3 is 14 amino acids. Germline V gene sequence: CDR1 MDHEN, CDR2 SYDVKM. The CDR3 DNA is TGTGCCAGCAGTTTAGGGGTAGCGGGCGGGGAGCAGTACTTC. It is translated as CASSLGVAGGEQYF.

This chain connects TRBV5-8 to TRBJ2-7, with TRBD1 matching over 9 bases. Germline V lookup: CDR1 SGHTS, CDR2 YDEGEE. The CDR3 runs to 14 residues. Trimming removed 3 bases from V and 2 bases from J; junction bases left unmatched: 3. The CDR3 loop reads CASSWDRATYEQYF. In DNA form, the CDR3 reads TGTGCCAGCAGCTGGGACAGGGCTACCTACGAGCAGTACTTC.

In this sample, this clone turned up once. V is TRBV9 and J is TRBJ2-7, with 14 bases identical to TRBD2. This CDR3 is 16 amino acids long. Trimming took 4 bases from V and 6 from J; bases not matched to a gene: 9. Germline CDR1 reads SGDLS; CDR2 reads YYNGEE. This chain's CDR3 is CASSPGTSGSTLEQYF. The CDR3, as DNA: TGTGCCAGCAGCCCCGGGACTAGCGGGAGTACCCTCGAGCAGTACTTC.

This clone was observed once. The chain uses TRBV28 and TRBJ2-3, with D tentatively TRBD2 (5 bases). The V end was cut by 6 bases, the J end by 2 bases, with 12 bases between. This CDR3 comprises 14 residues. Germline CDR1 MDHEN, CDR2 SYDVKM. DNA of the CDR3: TGTGCCAGCAGCCCGAGCGGACCCACAGATACGCAGTATTTT. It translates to CASSPSGPTDTQYF.

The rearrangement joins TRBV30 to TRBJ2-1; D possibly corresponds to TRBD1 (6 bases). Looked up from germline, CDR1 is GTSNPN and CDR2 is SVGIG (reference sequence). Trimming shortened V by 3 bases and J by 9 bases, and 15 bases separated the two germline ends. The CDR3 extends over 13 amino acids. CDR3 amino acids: CAWSVGQGTEQFF. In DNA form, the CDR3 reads TGTGCCTGGAGCGTGGGTCAGGGGACTGAGCAGTTCTTC.

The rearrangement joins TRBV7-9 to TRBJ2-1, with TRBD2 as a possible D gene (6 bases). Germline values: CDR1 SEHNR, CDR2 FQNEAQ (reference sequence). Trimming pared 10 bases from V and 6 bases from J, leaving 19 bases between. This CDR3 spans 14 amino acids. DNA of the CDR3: TGTGCCACCACCGGGGCGGGGAATGTCAATGAGCAGTTCTTC. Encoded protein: CATTGAGNVNEQFF.

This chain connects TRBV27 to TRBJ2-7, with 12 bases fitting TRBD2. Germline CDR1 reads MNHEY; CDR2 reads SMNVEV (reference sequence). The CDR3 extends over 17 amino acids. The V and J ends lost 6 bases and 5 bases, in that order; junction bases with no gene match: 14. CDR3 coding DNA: TGTGCCAGCAGCCTAATCCCGACTAGCGGGAGAATGCACGAGCAGTACTTC. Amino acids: CASSLIPTSGRMHEQYF.

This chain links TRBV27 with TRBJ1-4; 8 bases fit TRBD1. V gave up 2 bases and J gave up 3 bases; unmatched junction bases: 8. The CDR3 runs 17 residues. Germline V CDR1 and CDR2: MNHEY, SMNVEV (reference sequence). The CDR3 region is CASSLQGAPISNEKLFF. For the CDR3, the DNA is TGTGCCAGCAGTTTACAGGGGGCGCCGATTTCTAATGAAAAACTGTTTTTT.